The 23 T cell receptor beta chains in this list originate from one sample, sequenced in a study of blood T cell repertoires in COVID-19. Using immunoSEQ multiplex PCR, the repertoire was profiled, and TCRdb retains in-frame clones only, with some absent. The data show 200,000 to 250,000 clones, with approximately 79% seen just once and approximately 4% held by the top ten. Source material: peripheral blood. All receptors come from a woman in her thirties or forties with active or convalescent COVID-19.

This clone was recorded only once. The rearrangement links TRBV2 to TRBJ1-1, with 7 bases matching TRBD1. The CDR3 is made up of 14 amino acids. Per germline, CDR1 SNHLY and CDR2 FYNNEI. The V and J ends lost 6 bases and 6 bases, in that order; junction bases with no gene match: 10. Here the CDR3 reads CASRILTGSAEAFF. In DNA form, the CDR3 reads TGTGCCAGCAGGATTTTGACAGGGTCCGCTGAAGCTTTCTTT.

This chain connects TRBV6-4 to TRBJ1-1; TRBD1 might be the D (5 bases). Germline assignment: CDR1 MRHNA and CDR2 SNTAGT. Trimming removed 4 bases from V and 4 bases from J, with 10 bases in between. The CDR3 loop spans 13 amino acids. CDR3 sequence (DNA): TGTGCCAGCAGTGCGGAGGGGAGCACTGAAGCTTTCTTT. Encoded protein: CASSAEGSTEAFF.

This clone was observed many times. The sample holds other DNA sequences that translate to the same CDR3. The chain couples TRBV6-6 to TRBJ1-1, with D perhaps TRBD1 (5 bases). The CDR3 consists of 13 residues. Germline assignment: CDR1 MNHNY and CDR2 SVGAGI (reference sequence). V lost 2 bases and J lost 2, with 6 bases in between. The CDR3 reads CASSYQGNTEAFF. The DNA for the CDR3 is TGTGCCAGCAGTTACCAGGGAAACACTGAAGCTTTCTTT.

The chain has TRBV27 and TRBJ1-2; 11 bases line up with TRBD1. With 6 bases clipped from V and 7 bases from J, the junction kept 10 bases outside the gene matches. CDR1 and CDR2 from the germline V gene are MNHEY and SMNVEV (reference sequence). The CDR3 consists of 15 residues. The CDR3 here is CASSLSGTGGSGYTF. The CDR3 DNA reads as TGTGCCAGCAGCTTGTCCGGGACAGGGGGTAGTGGCTACACCTTC.

The chain employs TRBV6-5 and TRBJ2-7, with a possible D match to TRBD1 (6 bases). CDR1 and CDR2 from the germline V gene are MNHEY and SVGAGI. CDR3 length equals 13 residues. Trimming stripped 2 bases from V and 3 bases from J, with 8 bases between. Here the CDR3 DNA reads TGTGCCAGCAGTTACCTCAGGGGCTACGAGCAGTACTTC. Its translation is CASSYLRGYEQYF.

The chain joins TRBV4-2 to TRBJ2-7, with TRBD1 as a possible D gene (5 bases). The germline gives CDR1 LGHNA, CDR2 YNFKEQ. The CDR3 extends over 15 amino acids. V dropped 1 base and J dropped 0 bases, with 10 bases sitting between them. CDR3 residues: CASSQATGPSYEQYF. The CDR3 region has the DNA TGTGCCAGCAGCCAAGCAACAGGTCCCTCCTACGAGCAGTACTTC.

This rearrangement joins TRBV15 to TRBJ2-5, with 14 bases matching TRBD2. Trimming removed 2 bases from V and 6 bases from J; junction bases left unmatched: 5. CDR1 and CDR2 from the germline V gene are LNHNV and YYDKDF (reference sequence). The CDR3 spans 16 residues. The CDR3 DNA follows: TGTGCCACCAGCAGACTCGGGACTAGCGGGGGAAAGACCCAGTACTTC. This encodes CATSRLGTSGGKTQYF.

The chain is built from TRBV3-1 (or the pseudogene TRBV3-2) and TRBJ2-1; 10 positions agree with TRBD2. The CDR3 is 15 residues long. CDR1 LGHDT and CDR2 YNNKEL come from the germline V gene (reference sequence). V lost 2 bases, J lost 5 bases, and 3 bases stayed unmatched. CDR3 residues: CASSQLAGVNNEQFF. CDR3 coding DNA: TGTGCCAGCAGCCAACTAGCGGGGGTGAACAATGAGCAGTTCTTC.

V and J are TRBV19 and TRBJ1-1; 9 bases are shared with TRBD1. After removal of 5 bases from V and 6 bases from J, the junction contained 7 bases not matched to a gene. Germline-derived CDR1 and CDR2 are LNHDA and SQIVND (reference sequence). This CDR3 spans 14 amino acids. The CDR3 loop is CASSGQGLGPEAFF. CDR3 sequence (DNA): TGTGCCAGTAGTGGACAGGGGCTGGGGCCTGAAGCTTTCTTT.

This chain joins TRBV19 and TRBJ1-2; 8 nucleotides align to TRBD1. In germline, CDR1 is LNHDA, CDR2 SQIVND (reference sequence). Trimming took 10 bases from V and 4 from J; bases not matched to a gene: 11. This CDR3 comprises 14 residues. The CDR3 spells CATLGTGIPYGYTF. DNA for the CDR3: TGTGCCACCTTGGGGACAGGCATCCCCTATGGCTACACCTTC.

The V call is TRBV11-2, the J call TRBJ2-1; 8 positions match TRBD2. V dropped 6 bases and J dropped 8; count of bases not matched to a gene: 6. The CDR3 loop spans 13 amino acids. The germline gives CDR1 SGHAT, CDR2 FQNNGV. The CDR3 region is CASRPGGADEQFF. CDR3 coding DNA: TGTGCCAGCAGACCGGGGGGGGCAGATGAGCAGTTCTTC.

This rearrangement joins TRBV3-1 (or the pseudogene TRBV3-2) to TRBJ1-1, with D possibly matching TRBD1 (6 bases). The CDR3 loop spans 14 amino acids. Germline CDR1 is LGHDT and CDR2 is YNNKEL (reference sequence). Trimming shortened V by 4 bases and J by 7 bases, and 16 bases separated the two germline ends. The CDR3 sequence is CASSPQGLTVEAFF. The CDR3 region has the DNA TGTGCCAGCAGCCCGCAGGGGCTCACGGTTGAAGCTTTCTTT.

This clone was observed at least ten times. The rearrangement links TRBV5-1 to TRBJ1-2; possibly TRBD1 for D (5 bases). Between the trimmed V and J ends, which lost 0 bases and 5 bases, there was a span of 14 bases. From germline, CDR1 is SGHRS and CDR2 YFSETQ. The CDR3 is 15 residues long. The CDR3 loop reads CASSLEAGMRYGYTF. The CDR3 DNA follows: TGCGCCAGCAGCTTGGAGGCAGGGATGAGGTATGGCTACACCTTC.

The genes are TRBV15 and TRBJ1-4, with a possible D match to TRBD1 (5 bases). The CDR3 totals 15 residues. Looked up from germline, CDR1 is LNHNV and CDR2 is YYDKDF (reference sequence). The V end lost 0 bases, the J end lost 7 bases, and 12 bases lay between the germline ends. The CDR3 DNA sequence: TGTGCCACCAGCAGAGATGCCAGGGAAGGTGAAAAACTGTTTTTT. Its protein product is CATSRDAREGEKLFF.

V and J are TRBV11-2 and TRBJ2-7; D ambiguous. V was cut by 4 bases and J by 3 bases, with 13 bases left in between. The CDR3 contains 14 residues. Germline lookup yields CDR1 SGHAT and CDR2 FQNNGV. Written as DNA, the CDR3 is TGTGCCAGCAGCTCCTTGAAACTTAACTACGAGCAGTACGTC. It translates to CASSSLKLNYEQYV.

The table lists this clone with a few counts. V is TRBV3-1 (or the pseudogene TRBV3-2) and J is TRBJ2-3; 8 nucleotides match TRBD2. The germline gives CDR1 LGHDT, CDR2 YNNKEL (reference sequence). V lost 5 bases, J lost 0 bases, and 7 bases stayed unmatched. The CDR3 sequence is 16 residues long. CDR3 sequence: CASSSAGGPSTDTQYF. CDR3 bases: TGTGCCAGCAGCTCGGCGGGGGGCCCGAGCACAGATACGCAGTATTTT.

The chain combines TRBV11-2 with TRBJ1-1, with 9 bases identical to TRBD1. This CDR3 has 13 amino acids. Germline V gene lookup returns CDR1 SGHAT and CDR2 FQNNGV. Trimming cost V 6 bases and J 7 bases; bases outside gene matches: 6. CDR3: CASRRTGVIEAFF. In DNA form, the CDR3 reads TGTGCCAGCAGAAGGACAGGGGTAATTGAAGCTTTCTTT.

V and J are TRBV5-1 and TRBJ2-6, with D perhaps matching TRBD1 (5 bases). The CDR3 length is 19 residues. V was pared by 6 bases and J by 0 bases, with 22 bases between. Germline CDR1 reads SGHRS; CDR2 reads YFSETQ. The CDR3 is CASTTSTGAQRSGANVLTF. The CDR3 DNA follows: TGCGCCAGCACAACATCCACAGGTGCCCAACGCTCTGGGGCCAACGTCCTGACTTTC.

A remark on this clone: The identical CDR3 is also encoded by other nucleotide sequences in the sample. The CDR3 DNA follows: TGTGCCAGCAGTTTAACTAGCCCTACAGATACGCAGTATTTT. This translates into CASSLTSPTDTQYF. The chain is built from TRBV7-9 and TRBJ2-3; tentative D call: TRBD2 (6 bases). Germline lookup yields CDR1 SEHNR and CDR2 FQNEAQ (reference sequence). This CDR3 is 14 amino acids long. The V gene lost 6 bases and the J gene lost 3 bases, with 13 bases spanning the gap.

This chain joins TRBV10-1 and TRBJ1-1, with a tentative D call TRBD1 (6 bases). Per germline, CDR1 WNHNN and CDR2 SYGVQD (reference sequence). The CDR3 spans 16 residues. Trimming left V 0 bases short and J 0 bases short, with 11 bases between. The CDR3 nucleotides read TGCGCCAGCAGTGAGTCAAACAGGGCCTTGAACACTGAAGCTTTCTTT. Protein: CASSESNRALNTEAFF.

The chain couples TRBV5-1 to TRBJ1-1; maybe TRBD1 (6 bases). This CDR3 spans 16 amino acids. V was pared by 0 bases and J by 8 bases, with 20 bases between. CDR1 SGHRS and CDR2 YFSETQ come from the germline V gene. Here the CDR3 DNA reads TGCGCCAGCAGCTTGGCCCAGGGGTTAATTCCGGCAGAAGCTTTCTTT. Translating it yields CASSLAQGLIPAEAFF.

The chain couples TRBV28 to TRBJ2-5, with D maybe TRBD1 (6 bases). Trimming took off 3 bases at V and 1 base at J, with 12 bases between the two ends. The germline gives CDR1 MDHEN, CDR2 SYDVKM. CDR3 size: 15 residues. CDR3 in amino acids: CASSFNRALQETQYF. In DNA, the CDR3 is TGTGCCAGCAGTTTCAACAGGGCCCTCCAAGAGACCCAGTACTTC.

V and J are TRBV28 and TRBJ1-2; TRBD1 matches 7 bases. The CDR3 contains 13 residues. Germline V lookup: CDR1 MDHEN, CDR2 SYDVKM. Trimming removed 6 bases from V and 8 bases from J; junction bases left unmatched: 9. In DNA, the CDR3 is TGTGCCAGCAGCCCCCCACAGGGGCGAGGCTACACCTTC. Its translation is CASSPPQGRGYTF.